The clone carrying this T cell receptor beta chain has more than one count but fewer than ten. The sample originates from a study of blood T cell repertoires in COVID-19. The wider study: Both acute and convalescent COVID-19 samples were obtained from the United States, Italy and Spain. T cells, B-cell-depleted T cells, or PBMCs supplied cDNA or gDNA.

As processed by the authors: From reference gene primer amplification, estimates of nucleated cell counts were derived. Sequenced by immunoSEQ multiplex PCR; TCRdb stores in-frame clones only, minus some. That table furnishes V, J and clone size, whereas the DNA furnished D and trimming. The sample comprises about 200,000 clones, around 75% of which are singletons, and approximately 5% rests with the top ten. What was sequenced was peripheral blood. The sequence was obtained from a human donor in a cohort sampled during active COVID-19.

CDR3 in DNA: TGTGCCACACTGAGAAGGACCGTCGGGACTAGCGGGAGTTCTTACGAGCAGTACTTC. This codes for CATLRRTVGTSGSSYEQYF. The chain combines TRBV2 with TRBJ2-7; 14 nucleotides match TRBD2. CDR1 SNHLY and CDR2 FYNNEI come from the germline V gene. The CDR3 runs 19 residues. V trimming: 10 bases; J trimming: 4 bases; junction bases outside the gene matches: 21.